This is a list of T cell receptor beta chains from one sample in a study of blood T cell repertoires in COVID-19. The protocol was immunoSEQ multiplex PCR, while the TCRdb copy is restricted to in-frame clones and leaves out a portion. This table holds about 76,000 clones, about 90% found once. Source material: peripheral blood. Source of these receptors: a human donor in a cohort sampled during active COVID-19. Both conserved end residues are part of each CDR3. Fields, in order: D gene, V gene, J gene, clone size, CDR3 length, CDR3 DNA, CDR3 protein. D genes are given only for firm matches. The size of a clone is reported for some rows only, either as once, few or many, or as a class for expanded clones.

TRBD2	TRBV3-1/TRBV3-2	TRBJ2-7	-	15	TGTGCCAGCAGCCAAGGCTCCGGACTAGCGGGGGGGCAGTACTTC	CASSQGSGLAGGQYF
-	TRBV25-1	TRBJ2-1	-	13	TGTGCCAGCAGCCCCCGGGCCTACAATGAGCAGTTCTTC	CASSPRAYNEQFF
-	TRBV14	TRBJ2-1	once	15	TGTGCCAGCAGCCAGGGACAGCGGGCCTACAATGAGCAGTTCTTC	CASSQGQRAYNEQFF
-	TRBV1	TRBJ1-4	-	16	TGCACCAGCAGACCGGGGAGGGGCAGGGGCAATGAAAAACTGTTTTTT	CTSRPGRGRGNEKLFF
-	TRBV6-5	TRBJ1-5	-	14	TGTGCCAGCAGGTGGGGGCAGTTTAATCAGCCCCAGCATTTT	CASRWGQFNQPQHF
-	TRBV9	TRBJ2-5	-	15	TGTGCCAGCAGCACCCCCCAGGGGAACCAAGAGACCCAGTACTTC	CASSTPQGNQETQYF
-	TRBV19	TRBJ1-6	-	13	TGTGCCAGTAGTACTCAGCGGGATTCACCCCTCCACTTT	CASSTQRDSPLHF
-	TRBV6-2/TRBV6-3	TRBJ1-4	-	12	TGTGCCAGCAGTTACCAGAATGAAAAACTGTTTTTT	CASSYQNEKLFF
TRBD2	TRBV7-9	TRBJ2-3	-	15	TGTGCCAGCACCCGTGAGGGTAGCGGGGGAAATACGCAGTATTTT	CASTREGSGGNTQYF
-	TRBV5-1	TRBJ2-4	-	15	TGCGCCAGCAGCTTGGCAGGGAGGAGTGAAAACATTCAGTACTTC	CASSLAGRSENIQYF
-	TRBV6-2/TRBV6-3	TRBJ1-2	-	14	TGTGCCAGCAGTACTCGGACAGTACCCTATGGCTACACCTTC	CASSTRTVPYGYTF